Given below is one T cell receptor beta chain in context. These data belong to a study of cytomegalovirus exposure and HLA in healthy donors. Trimming took 4 bases from V and 8 from J, leaving 15 bases between them. This CDR3 has 13 amino acids. CDR1 is SGHRS and CDR2 is YFSETQ in the germline V gene. The data were produced by immunoSEQ multiplex PCR, yet TCRdb's version contains in-frame clones alone and is incomplete. The table lists some 69,000 clones, about 96% of them singletons, with over 2% in the top ten. The sample taken for sequencing was PBMCs. This sequence joins TRBV5-1 and TRBJ1-2; possible D gene TRBD1, 6 bases. This TCR was recovered from a man between 18 and 29 years old in good health and CMV-seronegative. The CDR3 DNA is TGCGCCAGCAGCATAAGACAGGTTGACGGCTACACCTTC. It yields the protein CASSIRQVDGYTF.